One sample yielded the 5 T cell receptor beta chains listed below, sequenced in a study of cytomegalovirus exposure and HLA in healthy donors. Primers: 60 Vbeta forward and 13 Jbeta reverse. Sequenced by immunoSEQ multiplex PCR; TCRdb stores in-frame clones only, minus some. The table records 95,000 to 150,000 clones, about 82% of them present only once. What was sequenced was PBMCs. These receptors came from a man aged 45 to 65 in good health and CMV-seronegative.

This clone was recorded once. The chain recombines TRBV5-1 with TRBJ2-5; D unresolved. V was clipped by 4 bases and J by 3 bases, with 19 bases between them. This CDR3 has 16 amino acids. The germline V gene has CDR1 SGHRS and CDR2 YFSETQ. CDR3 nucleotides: TGCGCCAGCAGCCACAACCTCTTGGTCCCTGAAGAGACCCAGTACTTC. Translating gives CASSHNLLVPEETQYF.

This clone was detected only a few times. The CDR3 nucleotides are TGTGCCAGCAGCTTGGGAGTGACAGGGTCTAATGAAAAACTGTTTTTT. This sequence encodes CASSLGVTGSNEKLFF. This chain joins TRBV5-6 and TRBJ1-4; 7 bases are a match to TRBD1. CDR3 size: 16 residues. Germline V gene lookup returns CDR1 SGHDT and CDR2 YYEEEE. V was pared by 0 bases and J by 3 bases, with 5 bases of the junction left unmatched.

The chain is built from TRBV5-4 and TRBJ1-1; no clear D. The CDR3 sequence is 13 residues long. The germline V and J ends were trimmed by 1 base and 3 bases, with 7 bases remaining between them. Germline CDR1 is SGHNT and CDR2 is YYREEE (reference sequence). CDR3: CASSLFQDTEAFF. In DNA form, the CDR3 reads TGTGCCAGCAGCTTGTTTCAGGACACTGAAGCTTTCTTT.

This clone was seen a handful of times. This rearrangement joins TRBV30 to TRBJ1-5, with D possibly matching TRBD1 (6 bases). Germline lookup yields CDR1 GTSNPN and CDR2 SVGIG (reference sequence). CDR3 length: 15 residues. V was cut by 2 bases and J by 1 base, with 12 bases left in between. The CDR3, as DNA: TGTGCCTGGAGTTTGGACAGTTTAAGCAATCAGCCCCAGCATTTT. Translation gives CAWSLDSLSNQPQHF.

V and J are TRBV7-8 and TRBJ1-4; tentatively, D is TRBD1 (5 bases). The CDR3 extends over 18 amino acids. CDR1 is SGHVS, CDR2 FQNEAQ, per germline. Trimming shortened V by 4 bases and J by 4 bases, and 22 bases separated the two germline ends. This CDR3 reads CASSSRDLVGVFNEKLFF. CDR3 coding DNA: TGTGCCAGCAGCTCCCGGGACTTAGTAGGGGTTTTTAATGAAAAACTGTTTTTT.